The present TCR beta chain was sequenced within a study of post-analysis software for immune sequencing data. On the study more broadly: Relapsing-remitting, secondary progressive and progressive-relapsing forms of multiple sclerosis all featured among disease courses. Notes on the study in general: Multiple sclerosis was associated with a significant reduction in normalized Chao1 diversity relative to controls. TRBV5-6, TRBV5-1 and TRBV20-1 belonged to a set of roughly five TRBV segments that were more frequent in patients than controls.

A remark on this clonotype: Its antigen is currently unknown. At one of its ends the junction is not consistent with the germline gene, which may arise from a read error.

TCR beta cDNA libraries had unique molecular identifiers. One entry per CDR3 protein results from TCRdb running MiXCR on the PCR reads. Of a few hundred thousand distinct CDR3 sequences detected, roughly 30% appear once; the ten largest clones hold around 15%. The CDR3 runs 15 residues. The germline gives CDR1 MNHEY, CDR2 SVGEGT. This TCR came from a girl aged 10 to 17 with multiple sclerosis. The sequencing input was blood. The chain combines TRBV6-2 or TRBV6-3 with TRBJ2-3; D may be TRBD1 or TRBD2 (6 bases each). The CDR3 nucleotides read TGTGCCAGCAGCCCTAAACGGGGGCCGTCGGATACACAGTATTTT. It translates to CASSPKRGPSDTQYF.